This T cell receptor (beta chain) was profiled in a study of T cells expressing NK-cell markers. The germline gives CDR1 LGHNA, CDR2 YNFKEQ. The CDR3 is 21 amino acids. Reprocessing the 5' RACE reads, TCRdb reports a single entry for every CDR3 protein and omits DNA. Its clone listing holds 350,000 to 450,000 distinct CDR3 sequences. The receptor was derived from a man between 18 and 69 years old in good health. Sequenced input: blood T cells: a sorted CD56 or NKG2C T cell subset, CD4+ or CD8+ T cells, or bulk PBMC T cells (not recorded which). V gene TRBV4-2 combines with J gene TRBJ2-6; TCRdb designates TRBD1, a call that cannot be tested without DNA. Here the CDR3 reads CASSQAETVASTLPGANVLTF.